The next 17 T cell receptor beta chains were all read from a single sample in a study of response to subunit inactivated influenza vaccine. TCRdb re-called the RT-PCR reads with MiXCR, one entry per CDR3 protein. The sample carries roughly 790,000 distinct CDR3 sequences, 21% recorded once. Material: PBMCs from blood, obtained 5 days after vaccination. The receptors shown here come from a man aged 50 to 60 who received an inactivated influenza vaccine.

This rearrangement joins TRBV7-2 to TRBJ2-3, with TRBD2 matching over 8 bases. Per the germline V gene, CDR1 is SGHTA and CDR2 is FQGNSA. The junction had 5 bases not matched to a gene; V was cut back by 4 bases and J by 5 bases. The CDR3 is 14 amino acids. The CDR3 reads CASSWGLVGDTQYF. CDR3 nucleotides: TGTGCCAGCAGCTGGGGACTAGTCGGAGATACGCAGTATTTT.

This clonotype occurred many times. The rearrangement joins TRBV24-1 to TRBJ2-1; D remains ambiguous. This CDR3 has 15 amino acids. The V gene lost 4 bases and the J gene lost 8 bases, with 17 bases spanning the gap. CDR1 is KGHDR and CDR2 is SFDVKD in the germline V gene. The CDR3 sequence: CATSDLVVGIDEQFF. CDR3 bases: TGTGCCACCAGTGACCTAGTAGTAGGGATCGATGAGCAGTTCTTC.

The chain has TRBV6-1 and TRBJ2-2; D ambiguous. Germline CDR1 is MNHNS and CDR2 is SASEGT. This CDR3 region has 15 residues. Trimming shortened V by 8 bases and J by 1 base, and 14 bases separated the two germline ends. CDR3 sequence (DNA): TGTGCCAGCGGAACTCGCGGCCTGAACACCGGGGAGCTGTTTTTT. Protein sequence: CASGTRGLNTGELFF.

The gene calls are TRBV11-1 and TRBJ2-3, with 8 bases matching TRBD2. The CDR3 has 18 amino acids. Germline V gene sequence: CDR1 SGHAT, CDR2 FQDESV (reference sequence). Unmatched junction bases numbered 18, after V lost 6 bases and J lost 4 bases. CDR3 nucleotide sequence: TGTGCCAGCAGTACACAGGCCCCAAGCGGGGGTGGTGCAGATACGCAGTATTTT. Amino acid sequence: CASSTQAPSGGGADTQYF. The full variable domain, with the rest looked up from reference TRBV11-1 and TRBJ2-3, is EAEVAQSPRYKITEKSQAVAFWCDPISGHATLYWYRQILGQGPELLVQFQDESVVDDSQLPKDRFSAERLKGVDSTLKIQPAELGDSAMYLCASSTQAPSGGGADTQYFGPGTRLTVL.

Turning to this clonotype: The junction shows a germline mismatch at one end, possibly a read error. This CDR3 reads CASNDNNSEAFF. In DNA, the CDR3 is TGTGCCAGCAATGATAATAACAGTGAAGCTTTCTTT. This chain joins TRBV7-9 and TRBJ1-1; D gene ambiguous. The CDR3 runs 12 residues. In germline, CDR1 is SEHNR, CDR2 FQNEAQ (reference sequence).

The rearrangement uses TRBV20-1 and TRBJ1-4; 8 bases line up with TRBD1. After removal of 0 bases from V and 7 bases from J, the junction contained 1 base not matched to a gene. Germline CDR1 DFQATT, CDR2 SNEGSKA (reference sequence). The CDR3 is 13 amino acids. The CDR3 region has the DNA TGCAGTGCTAGAGAGGGGACAGGTGAAAAACTGTTTTTT. It codes for CSAREGTGEKLFF.

The gene calls are TRBV29-1 and TRBJ2-4, with D hard to call. The V end lost 5 bases, the J end lost 0 bases, and 11 bases lay between the germline ends. In germline, CDR1 is SQVTM, CDR2 ANQGSEA. CDR3 size: 14 residues. CDR3 in DNA: TGCAGCGTTCCAGCTGGCCCAGCCAAAAACATTCAGTACTTC. Translation: CSVPAGPAKNIQYF.

This clonotype was detected only a few times. This chain links TRBV7-7 with TRBJ2-5; TRBD2 matches 10 bases. Germline loops: CDR1 SSHAT, CDR2 FNYEAQ (reference sequence). The CDR3 runs to 16 residues. The trim removed 1 base at V and 4 bases at J, leaving 6 bases unmatched. CDR3 bases: TGTGCCAGCAGCTTAGAGCGAGCGGGAGGGGGAGAGACCCAGTACTTC. Amino acid sequence: CASSLERAGGGETQYF.

This clonotype was recorded a few times. The chain combines TRBV6-2 or TRBV6-3 with TRBJ2-5; TRBD1 aligns across 9 bases. Germline V gene lookup returns CDR1 MNHEY and CDR2 SVGEGT. CDR3 length equals 15 residues. The V gene end was trimmed by 6 bases and the J gene end by 5 bases; junction bases not matched to a gene: 10. This chain's CDR3 is CASSPLDRGGETQYF. The DNA of the CDR3 is TGTGCCAGCAGCCCTCTGGACAGGGGAGGGGAGACCCAGTACTTC.

The table lists this clonotype with a few counts. This rearrangement joins TRBV20-1 to TRBJ2-7, with 7 positions matching TRBD2. The CDR3 sequence is 15 residues long. J was trimmed by 2 bases and V by 0 bases; bases with no gene match: 7. CDR1 and CDR2 from the germline V gene are DFQATT and SNEGSKA (reference sequence). DNA for the CDR3: TGCAGTGCTAGAGATTCCCAGCGGGGACCCTACGAGCAGTACTTC. Its translation is CSARDSQRGPYEQYF.

This clonotype was seen a handful of times. CDR3 DNA: TGTGCCAGCAGCTTACGGCGCGGGGGGCTACAGGGGGAGCAGTTCTTC. This encodes CASSLRRGGLQGEQFF. The chain carries TRBV7-8 and TRBJ2-1; a weak D match, TRBD2 (8 bases). V lost 2 bases to trimming and J lost 10 bases, with 21 bases between them. The V gene's germline CDR1 is SGHVS and CDR2 FQNEAQ. This CDR3 region has 16 residues.

In this sample, this clonotype turned up a few times. The V and J genes are TRBV7-8 and TRBJ2-1; 9 bases map to TRBD2. Germline V gives CDR1 SGHVS, CDR2 FQNEAQ. J lost 7 bases, V lost 3 bases, and 13 bases had no gene match. The CDR3 is 17 residues long. The DNA for the CDR3 is TGTGCCAGCAGCTTCCGCTCCCCTAGCGGGAAAGTTAATGAGCAGTTCTTC. Amino acids: CASSFRSPSGKVNEQFF.

The rearrangement links TRBV5-4 to TRBJ1-2; TRBD1 matches at 8 bases. Per the germline V gene, CDR1 is SGHNT and CDR2 is YYREEE (reference sequence). The CDR3 contains 16 residues. Germline trimming cut 4 bases from V and 7 bases from J; bases unmatched to any gene: 15. CDR3 nucleotide sequence: TGTGCCAGCAGCCCTCAAGGCCAGGGGGCAAAACGTGGCTACACCTTC. It codes for CASSPQGQGAKRGYTF.

The rearrangement joins TRBV3-1 to TRBJ2-1; D possibly corresponds to TRBD2 (5 bases). Trimming stripped 1 base from V and 0 bases from J, with 10 bases between. The CDR3 loop spans 16 amino acids. CDR1 LGHDT and CDR2 YNNKEL come from the germline V gene (reference sequence). As DNA, the CDR3 is TGTGCCAGCAGCCAAGCTAGAGGGAACTCCTACAATGAGCAGTTCTTC. It specifies CASSQARGNSYNEQFF.

The chain employs TRBV15 and TRBJ1-5, with D possibly being TRBD1 (5 bases). Germline CDR1 reads LNHNV; CDR2 reads YYDKDF (reference sequence). This CDR3 has 15 residues. Trimming left V 4 bases short and J 2 bases short, with 12 bases between. CDR3 sequence: CATSNPGTGNQPQHF. CDR3 sequence (DNA): TGTGCCACCAGCAATCCCGGGACGGGCAATCAGCCCCAGCATTTT.

The chain carries TRBV5-1 and TRBJ1-6; D remains ambiguous. Germline V gene sequence: CDR1 SGHRS, CDR2 YFSETQ. This CDR3 is 13 amino acids long. The ends were cut back, 0 bases at V and 5 bases at J, with 3 bases in the middle. The DNA of the CDR3 is TGCGCCAGCAGCTTGGGGAATAATTCACCCCTCCACTTT. Protein product: CASSLGNNSPLHF.

V is TRBV6-2 or TRBV6-3 and J is TRBJ2-7; TRBD2 matches 9 bases. Germline CDR1 and CDR2: MNHEY and SVGEGT. Trimming cost V 0 bases and J 0 bases; bases outside gene matches: 9. The CDR3 sequence is 18 residues long. CDR3 region: CASSYSKSRLAASYEQYF. In DNA form, the CDR3 reads TGTGCCAGCAGTTACTCGAAGTCGAGACTAGCGGCCTCCTACGAGCAGTACTTC.